These T cell receptor beta chains were read from a single sample in a study of T cell responses to AZD1222 COVID-19 vaccine. Measured with immunoSEQ multiplex PCR; TCRdb has only the in-frame clones, and not every one. The data show about 110,000 clones, with about 88% seen just once and more than 15% held by the top ten. This specimen was peripheral blood, taken on day 0 of AZD1222 vaccination. These receptors originate from an adult in good health. Both conserved end residues are part of each CDR3. A D gene is named only where the DNA matches it firmly. Clone size, where shown, is once, few, many, or a class for clones that have expanded.

V gene: TRBV4-1
clone size: -
J gene: TRBJ1-1
D gene: -
CDR3 DNA: TGCGCCAGCAGCCAAGATCTTAACACTGAAGCTTTCTTT
CDR3 protein: CASSQDLNTEAFF

V gene: TRBV6-5
clone size: -
J gene: TRBJ1-2
D gene: -
CDR3 DNA: TGTGCCAGCAGACTACCAGGGGCAAACGGCTACACCTTC
CDR3 protein: CASRLPGANGYTF

V gene: TRBV19
clone size: -
J gene: TRBJ2-1
D gene: -
CDR3 DNA: TGTGCCAGTAGGACGAGCAGAGGCTCCTACAATGAGCAGTTCTTC
CDR3 protein: CASRTSRGSYNEQFF

V gene: TRBV2
clone size: -
J gene: TRBJ2-2
D gene: TRBD1
CDR3 DNA: TGTGCCAGCAGTGGGAGACAGGGCTGGACCGGGGAGCTGTTTTTT
CDR3 protein: CASSGRQGWTGELFF

V gene: TRBV5-1
clone size: once
J gene: TRBJ2-5
D gene: -
CDR3 DNA: TGCGCCAGCAGCTTGGCCGCTGGGCGCCCTGTAGGGGAGACCCAGTACTTC
CDR3 protein: CASSLAAGRPVGETQYF

V gene: TRBV2
clone size: -
J gene: TRBJ2-7
D gene: -
CDR3 DNA: TGTGCCAGCAGTGATAGGGGGGCCGAGCAGTACTTC
CDR3 protein: CASSDRGAEQYF

V gene: TRBV4-1
clone size: -
J gene: TRBJ2-1
D gene: TRBD2
CDR3 DNA: TGCGCCAGCAGCCCGCTAGCGGCCACCTACAATGAGCAGTTCTTC
CDR3 protein: CASSPLAATYNEQFF

V gene: TRBV7-2
clone size: -
J gene: TRBJ1-1
D gene: -
CDR3 DNA: TGTGCCAGCAGCTTTCTTTTGTCCCTTGAAGCTTTCTTT
CDR3 protein: CASSFLLSLEAFF

V gene: TRBV29-1
clone size: -
J gene: TRBJ2-2
D gene: -
CDR3 DNA: TGCAGCGTCGGTCAAACCGGGGAGCTGTTTTTT
CDR3 protein: CSVGQTGELFF

V gene: TRBV2
clone size: -
J gene: TRBJ2-1
D gene: -
CDR3 DNA: TGTGCCAGCAGTGAGCAGGGAAACAATGAGCAGTTCTTC
CDR3 protein: CASSEQGNNEQFF

V gene: TRBV4-2
clone size: -
J gene: TRBJ1-1
D gene: -
CDR3 DNA: TGTGCCAGCAGCCCCCTTGACGGTACTGAAGCTTTCTTT
CDR3 protein: CASSPLDGTEAFF

V gene: TRBV25-1
clone size: -
J gene: TRBJ1-5
D gene: -
CDR3 DNA: TGTGCCAGCAGTGATTGGGGGAGCAATCAGCCCCAGCATTTT
CDR3 protein: CASSDWGSNQPQHF

V gene: TRBV3-1/TRBV3-2
clone size: -
J gene: TRBJ2-1
D gene: TRBD2
CDR3 DNA: TGTGCCAGCAGCCAAGTTCCGACTAGCTCCAATGAGCAGTTCTTC
CDR3 protein: CASSQVPTSSNEQFF

V gene: TRBV11-1
clone size: -
J gene: TRBJ2-1
D gene: TRBD2
CDR3 DNA: TGTGCCAGCAGCTTAGATTTTGCGGGAGCTGGCCATGAGCAGTTCTTC
CDR3 protein: CASSLDFAGAGHEQFF

V gene: TRBV9
clone size: -
J gene: TRBJ2-5
D gene: TRBD2
CDR3 DNA: TGTGCCAGCAGCGTAGGGCTAGCGGGAGGCGGGCAAGAGACCCAGTACTTC
CDR3 protein: CASSVGLAGGGQETQYF

V gene: TRBV6-1
clone size: -
J gene: TRBJ1-5
D gene: -
CDR3 DNA: TGTGCCAGCAGTGAAGGGTGGGGTCCCCAGCATTTT
CDR3 protein: CASSEGWGPQHF

V gene: TRBV24-1
clone size: -
J gene: TRBJ1-1
D gene: -
CDR3 DNA: TGTGCCACCAGTGATTCGGGCAGAATGAACACTGAAGCTTTCTTT
CDR3 protein: CATSDSGRMNTEAFF

V gene: TRBV24-1
clone size: -
J gene: TRBJ1-1
D gene: -
CDR3 DNA: TGTGCCACCAGTGAGGCAGGGAGGAACACTGAAGCTTTCTTT
CDR3 protein: CATSEAGRNTEAFF

V gene: TRBV9
clone size: -
J gene: TRBJ1-4
D gene: -
CDR3 DNA: TGTGCCAGCAGCCCAGGGGTCTACAATGAAAAACTGTTTTTT
CDR3 protein: CASSPGVYNEKLFF